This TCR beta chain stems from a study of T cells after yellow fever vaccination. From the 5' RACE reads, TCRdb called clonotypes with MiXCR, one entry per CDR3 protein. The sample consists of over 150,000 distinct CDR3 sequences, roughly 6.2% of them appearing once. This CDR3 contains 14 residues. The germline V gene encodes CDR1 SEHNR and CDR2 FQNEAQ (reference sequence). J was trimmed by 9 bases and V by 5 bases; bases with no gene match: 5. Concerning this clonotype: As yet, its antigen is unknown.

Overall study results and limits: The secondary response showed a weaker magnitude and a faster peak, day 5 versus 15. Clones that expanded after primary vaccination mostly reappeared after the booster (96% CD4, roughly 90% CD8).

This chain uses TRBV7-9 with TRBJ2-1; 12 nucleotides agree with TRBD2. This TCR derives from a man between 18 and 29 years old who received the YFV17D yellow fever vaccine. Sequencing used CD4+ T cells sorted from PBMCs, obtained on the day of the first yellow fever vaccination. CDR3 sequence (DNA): TGTGCCAGCAGCCCTAGCGGGGGGGCGGGTGAGCAGTTCTTC. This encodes CASSPSGGAGEQFF.